The count of the clone carrying this TCR beta chain is one. This entry comes from a study of T cells in Graves' hyperthyroidism and ophthalmopathy. It was RNA transcripts that yielded the amplified TCR beta CDR3 regions. The HTBI primer set served for first-round RT-PCR of the TCR CDR3. TCRdb processed the multiplex PCR reads anew with MiXCR; each CDR3 protein has one entry. This sample has 550,000 to 800,000 distinct CDR3 sequences; 17% occur once, and the top ten carry about 16%. Germline trimming cut 2 bases from V and 0 bases from J; bases unmatched to any gene: 10. The CDR3 runs 18 residues. Looked up from germline, CDR1 is MGHRA and CDR2 is YSYEKL.

This sequence joins TRBV4-1 and TRBJ2-3, with TRBD2 identical over 8 bases. Sequenced material: blood. This sequence originates from a man aged 50 to 59 with Graves' hyperthyroidism. The CDR3: CASSQPPGTRVSTDTQYF. The CDR3 DNA follows: TGCGCCAGCAGCCAACCTCCCGGGACTAGGGTTAGCACAGATACGCAGTATTTT.